Sequencing of this T cell receptor (beta chain) was carried out in a study of blood T cell repertoires in COVID-19. At the level of the study: In each case, the material was cDNA or gDNA derived from T cells, B-cell-depleted T cells, or PBMCs.

The germline gives CDR1 SNHLY, CDR2 FYNNEI. This CDR3 has 14 amino acids. V lost 4 bases and J 4 bases, leaving 11 bases between the germline ends. TCRdb's table, derived via immunoSEQ multiplex PCR, lists solely in-frame clones and lacks some. The top ten clones hold over 15% of a sample with more than 95,000 clones, roughly nine tenths of them seen once. This chain links TRBV2 with TRBJ1-5; D possibly corresponds to TRBD1 (6 bases). Sequenced: peripheral blood. The clonotype comes from a woman of 80 years or more in a cohort sampled during active COVID-19. The chain's CDR3 is CASSGGQTNQPQHF. The CDR3 DNA follows: TGTGCCAGCAGTGGCGGACAGACTAATCAGCCCCAGCATTTT. The complete variable domain, with remaining parts taken from reference TRBV2 and TRBJ1-5, reads EPEVTQTPSHQVTQMGQEVILRCVPISNHLYFYWYRQILGQKVEFLVSFYNNEISEKSEIFDDQFSVERPDGSNFTLKIRSTKLEDSAMYFCASSGGQTNQPQHFGDGTRLSIL.